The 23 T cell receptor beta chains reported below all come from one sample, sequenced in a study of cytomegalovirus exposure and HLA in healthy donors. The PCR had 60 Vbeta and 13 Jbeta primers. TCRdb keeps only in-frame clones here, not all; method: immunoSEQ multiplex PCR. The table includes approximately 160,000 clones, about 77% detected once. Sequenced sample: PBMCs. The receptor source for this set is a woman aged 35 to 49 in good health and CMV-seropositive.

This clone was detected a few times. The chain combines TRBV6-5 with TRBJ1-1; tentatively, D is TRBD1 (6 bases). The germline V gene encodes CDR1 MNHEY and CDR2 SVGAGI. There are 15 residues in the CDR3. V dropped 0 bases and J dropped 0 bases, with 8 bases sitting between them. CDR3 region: CASSYSGTLNTEAFF. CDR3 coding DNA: TGTGCCAGCAGTTACTCCGGGACATTGAACACTGAAGCTTTCTTT.

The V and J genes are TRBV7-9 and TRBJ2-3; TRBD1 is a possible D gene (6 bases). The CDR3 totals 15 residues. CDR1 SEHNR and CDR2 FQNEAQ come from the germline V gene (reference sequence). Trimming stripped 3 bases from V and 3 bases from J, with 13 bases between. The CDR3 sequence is CASSFGQSPTDTQYF. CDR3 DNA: TGTGCCAGCAGCTTTGGACAGTCCCCTACAGATACGCAGTATTTT.

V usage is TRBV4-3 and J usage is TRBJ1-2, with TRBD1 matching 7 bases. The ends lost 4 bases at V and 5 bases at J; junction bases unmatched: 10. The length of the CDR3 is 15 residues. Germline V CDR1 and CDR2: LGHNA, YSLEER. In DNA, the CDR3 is TGCGCCAGCAGCCCTCTGACAGGGAGTGATTATGGCTACACCTTC. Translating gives CASSPLTGSDYGYTF.

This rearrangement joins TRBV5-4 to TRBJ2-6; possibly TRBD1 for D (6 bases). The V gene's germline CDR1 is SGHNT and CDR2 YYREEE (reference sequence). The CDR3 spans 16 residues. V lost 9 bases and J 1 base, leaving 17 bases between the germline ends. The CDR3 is CATPSTGPSGANVLTF. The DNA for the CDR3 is TGTGCCACGCCATCGACAGGACCTTCTGGGGCCAACGTCCTGACTTTC.

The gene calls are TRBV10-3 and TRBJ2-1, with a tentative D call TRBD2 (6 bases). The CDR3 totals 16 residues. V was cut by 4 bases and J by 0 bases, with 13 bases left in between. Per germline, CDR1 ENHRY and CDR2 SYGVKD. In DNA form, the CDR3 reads TGTGCCATCAGTGGATCTTCCGGGAGCTCCTACAATGAGCAGTTCTTC. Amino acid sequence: CAISGSSGSSYNEQFF.

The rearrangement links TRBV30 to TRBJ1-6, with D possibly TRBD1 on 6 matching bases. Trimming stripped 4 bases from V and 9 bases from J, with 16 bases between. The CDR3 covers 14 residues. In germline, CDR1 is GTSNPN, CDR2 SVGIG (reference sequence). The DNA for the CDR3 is TGTGCCTGGAATAAGAGGGGGATAGGTTCACCCCTCCACTTT. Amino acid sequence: CAWNKRGIGSPLHF.

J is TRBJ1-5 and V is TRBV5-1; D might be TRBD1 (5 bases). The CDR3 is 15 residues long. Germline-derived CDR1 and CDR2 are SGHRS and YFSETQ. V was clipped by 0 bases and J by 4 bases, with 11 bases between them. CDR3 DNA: TGCGCCAGCAGCTTGGAGGGGCAGGGAAATCAGCCCCAGCATTTT. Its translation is CASSLEGQGNQPQHF.

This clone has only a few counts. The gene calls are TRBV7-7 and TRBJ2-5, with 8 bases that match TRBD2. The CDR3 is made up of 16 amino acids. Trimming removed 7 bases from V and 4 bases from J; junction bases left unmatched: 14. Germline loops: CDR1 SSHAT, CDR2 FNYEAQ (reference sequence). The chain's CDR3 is CASTPQAGAQGETQYF. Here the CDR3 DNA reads TGTGCCAGCACCCCCCAAGCGGGGGCTCAGGGAGAGACCCAGTACTTC.

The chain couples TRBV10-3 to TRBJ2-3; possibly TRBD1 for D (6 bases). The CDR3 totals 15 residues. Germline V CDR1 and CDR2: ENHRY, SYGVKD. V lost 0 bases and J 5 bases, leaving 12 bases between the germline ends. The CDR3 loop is CAISESLTGGDTQYF. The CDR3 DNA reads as TGTGCCATCAGTGAGTCGCTGACAGGAGGAGATACGCAGTATTTT.

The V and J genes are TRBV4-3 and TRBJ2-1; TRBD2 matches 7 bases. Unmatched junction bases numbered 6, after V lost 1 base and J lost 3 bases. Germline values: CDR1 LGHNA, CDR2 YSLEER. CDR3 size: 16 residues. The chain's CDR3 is CASSQVPSGDYNEQFF. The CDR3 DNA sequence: TGCGCCAGCAGCCAAGTACCTAGCGGAGACTACAATGAGCAGTTCTTC.

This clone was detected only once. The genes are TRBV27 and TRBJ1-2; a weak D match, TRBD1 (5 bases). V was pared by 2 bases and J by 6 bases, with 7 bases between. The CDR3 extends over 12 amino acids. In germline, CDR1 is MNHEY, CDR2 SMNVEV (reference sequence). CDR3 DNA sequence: TGTGCCAGCAGTTTACAAGGGGATGGCTACACCTTC. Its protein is CASSLQGDGYTF.

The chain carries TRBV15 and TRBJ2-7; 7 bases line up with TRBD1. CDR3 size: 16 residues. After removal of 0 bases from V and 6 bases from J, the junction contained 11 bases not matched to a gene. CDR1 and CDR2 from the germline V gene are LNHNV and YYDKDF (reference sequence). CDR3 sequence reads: CATSREGGSPTTEQYF. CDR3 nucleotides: TGTGCCACCAGCAGAGAAGGGGGCAGCCCTACGACCGAGCAGTACTTC.

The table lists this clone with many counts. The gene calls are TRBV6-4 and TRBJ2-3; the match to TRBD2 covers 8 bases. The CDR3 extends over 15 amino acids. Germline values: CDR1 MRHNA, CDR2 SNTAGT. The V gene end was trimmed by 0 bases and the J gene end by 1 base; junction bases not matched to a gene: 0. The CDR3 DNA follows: TGTGCCAGCAGTGACTCTAGCGGGGGCACAGATACGCAGTATTTT. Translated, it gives CASSDSSGGTDTQYF.

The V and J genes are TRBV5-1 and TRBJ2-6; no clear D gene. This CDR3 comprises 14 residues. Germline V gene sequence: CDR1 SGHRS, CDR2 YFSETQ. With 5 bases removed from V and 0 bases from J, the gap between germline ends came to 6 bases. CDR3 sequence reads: CASSGDSGANVLTF. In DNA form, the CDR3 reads TGCGCCAGCAGTGGAGACTCTGGGGCCAACGTCCTGACTTTC.

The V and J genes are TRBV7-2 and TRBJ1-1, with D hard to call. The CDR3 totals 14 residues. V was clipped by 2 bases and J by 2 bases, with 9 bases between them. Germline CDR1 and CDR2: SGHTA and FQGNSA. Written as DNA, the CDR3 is TGTGCCAGCAGCTTAACCCGAACTAACACTGAAGCTTTCTTT. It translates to CASSLTRTNTEAFF.

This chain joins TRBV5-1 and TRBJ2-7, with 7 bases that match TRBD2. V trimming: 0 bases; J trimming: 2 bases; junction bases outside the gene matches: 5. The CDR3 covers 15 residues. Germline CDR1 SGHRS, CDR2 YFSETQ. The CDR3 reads CASSLGAGLTYEQYF. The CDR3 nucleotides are TGCGCCAGCAGCTTGGGGGCGGGACTAACCTACGAGCAGTACTTC.

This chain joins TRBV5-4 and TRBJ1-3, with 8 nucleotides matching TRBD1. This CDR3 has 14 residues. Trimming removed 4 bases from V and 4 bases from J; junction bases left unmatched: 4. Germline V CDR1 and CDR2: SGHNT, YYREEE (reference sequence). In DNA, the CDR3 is TGTGCCAGCAGCCGACAGGGGACGGGAAACACCATATATTTT. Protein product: CASSRQGTGNTIYF. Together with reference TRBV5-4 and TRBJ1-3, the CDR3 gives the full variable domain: ETGVTQSPTHLIKTRGQQVTLRCSSQSGHNTVSWYQQALGQGPQFIFQYYREEENGRGNFPPRFSGLQFPNYSSELNVNALELDDSALYLCASSRQGTGNTIYFGEGSWLTVV.

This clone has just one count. As DNA, the CDR3 is TGTGCCAGCAGCCAAGAACCTAGCGGATACAATGAGCAGTTCTTC. Translating gives CASSQEPSGYNEQFF. V gene TRBV14 combines with J gene TRBJ2-1; 7 nucleotides agree with TRBD2. This CDR3 contains 15 residues. Germline V gives CDR1 SGHDN, CDR2 FVKESK. Germline trimming cut 0 bases from V and 4 bases from J; bases unmatched to any gene: 3.

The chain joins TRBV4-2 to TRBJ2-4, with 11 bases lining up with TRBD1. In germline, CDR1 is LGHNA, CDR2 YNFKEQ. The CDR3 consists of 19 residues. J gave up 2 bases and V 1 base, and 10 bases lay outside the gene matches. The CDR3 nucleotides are TGTGCCAGCAGCCAAGGGATTTCTGGACAGGGGGCAACCAAAAACATTCAGTACTTC. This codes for CASSQGISGQGATKNIQYF.

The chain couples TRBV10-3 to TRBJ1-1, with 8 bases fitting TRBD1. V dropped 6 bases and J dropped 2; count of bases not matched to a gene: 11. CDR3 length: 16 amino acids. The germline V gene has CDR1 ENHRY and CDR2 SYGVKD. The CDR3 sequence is CAIRRGRQGTNTEAFF. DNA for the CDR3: TGTGCCATCAGGAGGGGGAGACAGGGGACTAACACTGAAGCTTTCTTT.

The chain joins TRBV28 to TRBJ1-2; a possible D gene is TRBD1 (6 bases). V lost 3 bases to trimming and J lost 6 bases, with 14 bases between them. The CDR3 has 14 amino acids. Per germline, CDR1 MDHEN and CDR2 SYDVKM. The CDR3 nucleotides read TGTGCCAGCAGTTTCGACAGGATCGGTGATGGCTACACCTTC. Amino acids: CASSFDRIGDGYTF.

The CDR3 reads CASSTSGSNTGELFF. The CDR3 DNA is TGCGCCAGCAGCACTAGCGGGAGTAACACCGGGGAGCTGTTTTTT. V gene TRBV5-1 combines with J gene TRBJ2-2; TRBD2 matches 11 bases. The CDR3 sequence is 15 residues long. CDR1 and CDR2 (germline): SGHRS, YFSETQ. After removal of 4 bases from V and 2 bases from J, the junction contained 1 base not matched to a gene.

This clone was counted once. CDR3 region: CASSASYEQYF. CDR3 sequence (DNA): TGTGCCAGCAGTGCCTCCTACGAGCAGTACTTC. The chain is built from TRBV2 and TRBJ2-5; D is uncertain. Gene TRBJ2-7 matches the end of the DNA better, so the J call may be wrong. CDR1 is SNHLY and CDR2 is FYNNEI in the germline V gene. The CDR3 totals 11 residues.